This TCR beta chain was captured in a study of blood T cell repertoires in COVID-19. After removal of 0 bases from V and 3 bases from J, the junction contained 3 bases not matched to a gene. This CDR3 has 15 amino acids. Germline CDR1 MNHNY, CDR2 SVGAGI (reference sequence). The repertoire was sequenced with immunoSEQ multiplex PCR; TCRdb's copy has only in-frame clones and lacks some. This sample carries fewer than 50,000 clones, 85% to 90% of them seen once, and the ten largest clones take about a tenth. Sequencing was performed on peripheral blood. This sequence originates from a man between 50 and 59 years old with active COVID-19. V is TRBV6-6 and J is TRBJ2-3; 7 bases agree with TRBD2. CDR3 in amino acids: CASSYSGTKTDTQYF. CDR3 DNA sequence: TGTGCCAGCAGTTACTCAGGGACTAAAACAGATACGCAGTATTTT.